These T cell receptor beta chains were read from a single sample in a study of spatial heterogeneity in lung cancer. TCRdb redid the calling of the 5' RACE reads with MiXCR, one entry per CDR3 protein. The sample includes around 19,000 distinct CDR3 sequences, 15% to 20% of them seen just once. The specimen was PBMCs, collected at surgery. The receptors come from a male donor with early-stage non-small cell lung cancer. Both conserved end residues are part of each CDR3.

v_call,j_call,cdr3_aa
TRBV7-3,TRBJ1-1,CASSSNPGGTEAFF
TRBV6-5,TRBJ2-7,CASSYSTGEGEQYF
TRBV12-3/TRBV12-4,TRBJ2-7,CASSLEGVTSEQYF
TRBV2,TRBJ1-2,CASRADGNYGYTF
TRBV30,TRBJ1-5,CAWSGAGSSNQPQHF
TRBV2,TRBJ1-1,CASSVQQGDLKAFF
TRBV5-1,TRBJ2-7,CASRAGTGAPREQYF
TRBV5-1,TRBJ1-4,CASSSQPQGADEKLFF
TRBV12-3/TRBV12-4,TRBJ2-7,CASSPPRGAYEQYF
TRBV14,TRBJ2-1,CASSPRGGRNEQFF
TRBV9,TRBJ1-1,CASSVQGGYTEAFF
TRBV9,TRBJ2-2,CASSVVPSGNTGELFF
TRBV7-6,TRBJ2-5,CASSVGQGQFQETQYF
TRBV20-1,TRBJ2-2,CSASPDGAGTGELFF
TRBV19,TRBJ2-3,CASELAGTDTQYF
TRBV5-1,TRBJ1-5,CASSAGTGYNQPQHF
TRBV7-6,TRBJ1-1,CASSLNGNTEAFF
TRBV7-2,TRBJ2-3,CASSHTTSGVTDTQYF
TRBV29-1,TRBJ2-7,CSARGGGQVVKQYF
TRBV5-4,TRBJ2-7,CASKGQGVEQYF
TRBV11-2,TRBJ1-4,CASSLDRGSIELFF
TRBV7-2,TRBJ2-2,CASRDITPNTGELFF
TRBV7-9,TRBJ2-1,CASSRGHFGEQFF
TRBV7-9,TRBJ2-3,CASSLAGDTDTQYF
TRBV20-1,TRBJ2-3,CSARVPGDTDTQYF
TRBV3-1,TRBJ2-2,CASSGRYTGELFF
TRBV30,TRBJ2-1,CAWTAAGHREQFF
TRBV4-1,TRBJ1-1,CASSEPTGYTEAFF
TRBV5-6,TRBJ2-7,CASSFYGGAVNEQYF
TRBV11-3,TRBJ2-1,CASSWRTGGSYNEQFF
TRBV20-1,TRBJ2-5,CSAPDRTFQETQYF
TRBV12-3/TRBV12-4,TRBJ2-2,CASSGSVGTGELFF
TRBV20-1,TRBJ1-1,CSARDGTPEAFF
TRBV2,TRBJ2-5,CASSERWGQYQETQYF
TRBV7-2,TRBJ2-3,CASSPIGWANTQYF
TRBV7-2,TRBJ1-1,CASSPGSPSEAFF
TRBV11-3,TRBJ1-1,CASSPRTGDTEAFF
TRBV29-1,TRBJ1-1,CSVSLTTEAFF
TRBV20-1,TRBJ2-3,CSARVRPIGVQDTQYF
TRBV29-1,TRBJ1-1,CSVEDQPNTEAFF
TRBV6-5,TRBJ2-7,CASSFTAGGFSYEQYF
TRBV29-1,TRBJ2-1,CSVRDRISYNEQFF
TRBV20-1,TRBJ1-1,CSARDRESEAFF
TRBV29-1,TRBJ2-5,CSVWLEGRETQYF
TRBV20-1,TRBJ2-5,CSAINPAQETQYF
TRBV6-5,TRBJ1-3,CASSYSRDTHHSGNTIYF
TRBV28,TRBJ2-1,CASSTSGQGVGNEQFF
TRBV14,TRBJ1-2,CASSRLTGTGDLNYGYTF